The 5 T cell receptor beta chains given below trace back to one sample, sequenced in a study of tumor-infiltrating lymphocytes in primary liver carcinoma. The researchers produced TCR beta cDNA from about 510 ng total RNA with a constant-region primer. What produced the TCR beta libraries was three nested multiplex PCR rounds using slightly modified ARM-PCR. Primers for the first two PCR rounds were TRBV1-TRBV30 forward primers and a C-beta reverse primer (about 9 cycles per round). Each CDR3 protein is one row after TCRdb ran MiXCR on the multiplex PCR reads. This table has fewer than 110,000 distinct CDR3 sequences, around two thirds appearing once. The tissue used was unsorted bulk material of about 19-31 mg. RNA and DNA were co-extracted from it with the AllPrep DNA/RNA mini kit. Source material: liver tumor tissue from sampling region 2. The subset was: tumor region T2, inferior pole. The source of these receptors is an older woman with primary liver carcinoma and hepatitis B virus infection.

This clonotype was seen repeatedly, ten times or more. The chain uses TRBV10-3 and TRBJ1-2; D gene uncertain. From germline, CDR1 is ENHRY and CDR2 SYGVKD. V was trimmed by 1 base and J by 2 bases, leaving 14 bases between them. This CDR3 contains 16 residues. The CDR3 DNA is TGTGCCATCAGTGAGTACGAGTTGAAAGGAAACTATGGCTACACCTTC. Amino acids: CAISEYELKGNYGYTF.

The V call is TRBV4-1, the J call TRBJ2-1, with 13 bases aligning to TRBD2. Germline V lookup: CDR1 MGHRA, CDR2 YSYEKL. The J segment lost 10 bases and the V segment lost 11 bases, leaving 23 bases of the junction unmatched. This CDR3 has 18 residues. The CDR3 sequence: CAGGQERATSGRAREQFF. CDR3 nucleotide sequence: TGCGCCGGCGGCCAAGAGAGGGCTACTAGCGGGAGGGCCAGAGAGCAGTTCTTC.

Of note for this clonotype: A much larger clone is a single base away; this may be a read error. The chain combines TRBV29-1 with TRBJ2-7; TRBD1 matches 12 bases. This CDR3 is 13 amino acids long. CDR1 is SQVTM and CDR2 is ANQGSEA in the germline V gene. Trimming removed 5 bases from V and 8 bases from J; junction bases left unmatched: 7. CDR3: CSVSGQGARKQYF. CDR3 in DNA: TGCAGCGTTTCGGGACAGGGGGCGCGTAAGCAGTACTTC.

About this clonotype itself: This is likely a read error, given that the CDR3 carries no conserved phenylalanine or tryptophan at its end. The V gene is TRBV12-3 or TRBV12-4, the J gene TRBJ2-7; 12 bases are a match to TRBD2. The CDR3 consists of 14 residues. Trimming took 5 bases from V and 6 from J; bases not matched to a gene: 5. Here the CDR3 DNA reads TGTGCCAGCAGTCGGACTAGCGGGATTGGCGAGCAGTACCTC. It yields the protein CASSRTSGIGEQYL.

Details on this clonotype: One end of the junction fails to match germline, which may point to a read error. The chain has TRBV6-1 and TRBJ1-3; no clear D gene. Germline assignment: CDR1 MNHNS and CDR2 SASEGT. CDR3 length: 16 residues. For the CDR3, the DNA is TGTTCCAGCAATTCCAATTCAGTCCACCCTGGAAACACCATATATTTT. It encodes CSSNSNSVHPGNTIYF.